A single T cell receptor beta chain is shown here with its context. The antigen remains undetermined. The data stem from a study of T-cell reconstitution after alpha-beta-depleted transplantation in children. Researchers prepared the TCRbeta library using unique molecular identifiers, the study reports. TCRdb analysed the PCR reads with MiXCR anew, one entry per CDR3 protein. The sample includes 700,000 to 950,000 distinct CDR3 sequences, around 17% seen only once; the top ten take approximately 4.5%. General study findings and limits: About two months after transplant, alpha-beta T cells reportedly came from several hundred expanded graft clones. Some patients showed high day-60 TCRbeta diversity, which derived from surviving recipient T cells and thymic progenitors. Counts and diversity of T cells one year after transplant came mostly from newly produced T cells.

This TCR came from a male patient under 18 who had a stem cell transplant for acute lymphoblastic leukemia, so the T cells may come from the graft donor. Here the sequenced sample was PBMCs, mostly from graft donor cells, taken 360 days after TCRalphabeta/CD19-depleted stem cell transplant.

This CDR3 reads CASRQQLEQYF. For the CDR3, the DNA is TGCGCCAGCAGGCAACAGCTCGAGCAGTACTTC. J is TRBJ2-7 and V is TRBV4-1; D uncertain. CDR3 length equals 11 residues. V was shortened by 6 bases and J by 6 bases, with 9 bases between the two germline ends. CDR1 and CDR2 (germline): MGHRA, YSYEKL.